A selection of T cell receptor beta chains follows, all from one sample in a study of cytomegalovirus exposure and HLA in healthy donors. This table comes from immunoSEQ multiplex PCR, and its TCRdb copy is limited to in-frame clones, with some not included. Seen here are 100,000 to 150,000 clones, under 80% observed once, and the top ten hold roughly 31%. Sequencing used PBMCs. The receptors originated from a man aged 55 to 69 in good health and CMV-seropositive. CDR3s include the opening cysteine and the closing phenylalanine or tryptophan. The D gene is left open where the match is weak. Size is stated for part of the rows, as once, few or many counts, or as a class when the clone is expanded.

v_gene	d_gene	abundance	j_gene	CDR3nt	CDR3aa
TRBV19	TRBD1	.	TRBJ1-2	TGTGCCAGTAGTATTCGGACAGGGGGCAATGGCTACACCTTC	CASSIRTGGNGYTF
TRBV5-1	TRBD1	once	TRBJ2-7	TGCGCCAGCGGGGCTCCGGACAGGGTAGAAACCTACGAGCAGTACTTC	CASGAPDRVETYEQYF
TRBV19	TRBD1	few	TRBJ2-3	TGTGCCAGTAGTATCGGGACAGGGTCTAGCACAGATACGCAGTATTTT	CASSIGTGSSTDTQYF
TRBV2	TRBD1	.	TRBJ2-1	TGTGCCAGCAGTTTTCAGGGGGCGGGATACAATGAGCAGTTCTTC	CASSFQGAGYNEQFF
TRBV11-2	TRBD1	.	TRBJ2-5	TGTGCCAGCACCGGACAGGGGGCCCGAGAGACCCAGTACTTC	CASTGQGARETQYF
TRBV4-1	TRBD2	.	TRBJ2-3	TGCGCCAGCAGCCAAGATTGGGGACTAGCGGGATCAGATACGCAGTATTTT	CASSQDWGLAGSDTQYF
TRBV28	.	.	TRBJ2-2	TGTGCCACCATACCCGTCAAAGGAACAGCGAACACCGGGGAGCTGTTTTTT	CATIPVKGTANTGELFF
TRBV6-4	TRBD1	.	TRBJ1-2	TGTGCCAGCAGTGACTCCGACAGGGGAGATAACTATGGCTACACCTTC	CASSDSDRGDNYGYTF
TRBV2	TRBD1	.	TRBJ2-1	TGTGCCAGCAGTGAAGCTTATCAGACAGGGAGCTCCTACAATGAGCAGTTCTTC	CASSEAYQTGSSYNEQFF
TRBV27	TRBD2	.	TRBJ2-1	TGTGCCAGCAGTTATCTAGCGGGAGGACCCTACAATGAGCAGTTCTTC	CASSYLAGGPYNEQFF
TRBV5-1	TRBD1	.	TRBJ1-5	TGCGCCAGCAGCTTGGGGACAGGGGGAACTCAGCCCCAGCATTTT	CASSLGTGGTQPQHF
TRBV7-8	.	.	TRBJ2-7	TGTGCCAGCAGCGAACCCGGGACTCTAGCCTACGAGCAGTACTTC	CASSEPGTLAYEQYF
TRBV5-1	TRBD1	few	TRBJ2-1	TGCGCCAGCAACAGACAGGGGGCAATGAGGGCCAATGAGCAGTTCTTC	CASNRQGAMRANEQFF
TRBV14	TRBD1	few	TRBJ2-7	TGTGCCAGCAGCGGACGGACAGGGGGCGAGCAGTACTTC	CASSGRTGGEQYF
TRBV27	.	.	TRBJ1-5	TGTGCCAGCAGTTTTTATAGCAATCAGCCCCAGCATTTT	CASSFYSNQPQHF
TRBV10-3	.	.	TRBJ1-1	TGTGCCACCCAAGGGGGACCCTTCACTGAAGCTTTCTTT	CATQGGPFTEAFF
TRBV6-1	.	.	TRBJ2-5	TGTGCCAGCAGTCTTGGACTCGATGCGAGGGAGACCCAGTACTTC	CASSLGLDARETQYF
TRBV7-3	.	once	TRBJ1-1	TGTGCCAGCAGCAACCAGGGTTACACTGAAGCTTTCTTT	CASSNQGYTEAFF
TRBV19	.	.	TRBJ1-4	TGTGCCAGTAGTATTCACAGTGGGTCGGCTAATGAAAAACTGTTTTTT	CASSIHSGSANEKLFF
TRBV5-1	.	.	TRBJ2-1	TGCGCCAGCAGCTTAGATCTTAGTTACAATGAGCAGTTCTTC	CASSLDLSYNEQFF
TRBV5-1	TRBD2	.	TRBJ2-1	TGCGCCAGCAGCTATAGCGGGGGCTCCTACAATGAGCAGTTCTTC	CASSYSGGSYNEQFF
TRBV6-5	.	.	TRBJ2-7	TGTGCCAGCAGTTCACTATACGAGCAGTACTTC	CASSSLYEQYF
TRBV11-3	.	.	TRBJ2-1	TGTGCCAGCAGCTGGCCGGGCGGGACTGGGGGTGTCTATGAGCAGTTCTTC	CASSWPGGTGGVYEQFF
TRBV29-1	TRBD2	.	TRBJ2-1	TGCAGCGTTGGAGACCGGGGGGAGTTCTTC	CSVGDRGEFF
TRBV7-2	.	.	TRBJ1-5	TGTGCCAGCAGCTTAATACAGGGACAGCCCCAGCATTTT	CASSLIQGQPQHF
TRBV19	TRBD1	.	TRBJ1-4	TGTGCCAGTAGTACAGACAGGGAAGGGGATGAAAAACTGTTTTTT	CASSTDREGDEKLFF
TRBV28	TRBD2	few	TRBJ2-1	TGTGCCAGCAGTATCAGCGGGAGGCTCAATGAGCAGTTCTTC	CASSISGRLNEQFF
TRBV27	.	.	TRBJ1-1	TGTGCCAGGGGGGGGGACACTGAAGCTTTCTTT	CARGGDTEAFF
TRBV29-1	TRBD1	few	TRBJ1-5	TGCAGCGTTACATGGACAGGGGGCTTCAATCAGCCCCAGCATTTT	CSVTWTGGFNQPQHF
TRBV7-8	TRBD1	.	TRBJ2-7	TGTGCCAGCAGCTACCCCAGGGGGCTGGAGGAGCAGTACTTC	CASSYPRGLEEQYF